This T cell receptor (beta chain) was captured by sequencing in a study of T cells and Merkel cell carcinoma outcomes. General study findings and limits: Repertoire plus T-cell density reportedly predicted Merkel cell carcinoma outcomes.

Notes on this clone: Its matching antigen is unknown.

Only in-frame clones appear in the TCRdb table, and some are missing; sequencing was by immunoSEQ multiplex PCR. The sample lists 4,000 to 5,000 clones; around 83% were seen once. The TCR was taken from a human donor with Merkel cell carcinoma. The sample comprised tumor tissue from Merkel cell carcinoma.

In nucleotides, the CDR3 is TGCGCCAGCAGCTTTAGCGTCGGGGACGGTACGCAGTATTTT. Translated: CASSFSVGDGTQYF. The chain is built from TRBV5-1 and TRBJ2-3; D possibly matches TRBD1 or TRBD2 (5 bases each). The CDR3 totals 14 residues. Germline V lookup: CDR1 SGHRS, CDR2 YFSETQ. Between the trimmed V and J ends, which lost 2 bases and 8 bases, there was a span of 15 bases.